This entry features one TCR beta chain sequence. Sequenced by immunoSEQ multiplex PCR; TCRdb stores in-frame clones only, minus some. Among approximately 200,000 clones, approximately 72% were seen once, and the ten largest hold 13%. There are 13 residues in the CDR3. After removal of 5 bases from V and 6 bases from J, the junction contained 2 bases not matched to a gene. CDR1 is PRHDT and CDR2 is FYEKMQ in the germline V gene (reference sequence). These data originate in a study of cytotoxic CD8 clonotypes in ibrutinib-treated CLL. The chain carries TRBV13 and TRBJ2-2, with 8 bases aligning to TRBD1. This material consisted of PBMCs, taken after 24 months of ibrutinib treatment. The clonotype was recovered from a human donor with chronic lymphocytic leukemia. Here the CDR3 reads CASSPQGAGELFF. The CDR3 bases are TGTGCCAGCAGCCCACAGGGGGCCGGGGAGCTGTTTTTT.